Listed below are T cell receptor beta chains from one sample, sequenced in a study of blood T cell repertoires in COVID-19. The assay was immunoSEQ multiplex PCR, and TCRdb's table has in-frame clones only and misses some. Altogether fewer than 300,000 clones are present, 90% being singletons, with the ten largest covering 0.95% to 1.3%. Sequencing was carried out using PBMCs or T cells enriched from blood (not recorded which). All receptors derive from a woman aged 25 to 39 who had recovered from COVID-19. The CDR3 runs from the conserved cysteine through the conserved F or W. The D gene is left open where the match is weak. Some rows mark clone size as missing; the rest say once, few, many or name a class of expanded clone.

clone_size d_call j_call v_call cdr3_aa cdr3_nt
NA TRBD1 TRBJ1-2 TRBV28 CASSLNQGARYGYTF TGTGCCAGCAGTTTAAATCAGGGGGCGAGGTATGGCTACACCTTC
NA TRBD2 TRBJ2-1 TRBV27 CASSKGTSGRINEQFF TGTGCCAGCAGTAAAGGGACTAGCGGGAGGATCAATGAGCAGTTCTTC
NA TRBD1 TRBJ1-1 TRBV5-6 CASSKGQGSTEAFF TGTGCCAGCAGCAAAGGACAGGGGAGCACTGAAGCTTTCTTT
NA NA TRBJ2-2 TRBV6-5 CASSYPRGANTGELFF TGTGCCAGCAGTTACCCCAGGGGGGCGAACACCGGGGAGCTGTTTTTT
NA TRBD2 TRBJ2-1 TRBV7-3 CASSHETGTSGLRANEQFF TGTGCCAGCAGCCACGAAACTGGGACTAGCGGTCTCCGGGCCAATGAGCAGTTCTTC
NA TRBD1 TRBJ1-1 TRBV5-6 CASSVGDRANTEAFF TGTGCCAGCAGCGTTGGGGACAGGGCGAACACTGAAGCTTTCTTT
once NA TRBJ1-4 TRBV14 CASSQDQGGNEKLFF TGTGCCAGCAGCCAAGATCAGGGAGGGAATGAAAAACTGTTTTTT
few NA TRBJ2-5 TRBV15 CATSREGAGGETQYF TGTGCCACCAGCAGAGAAGGAGCCGGGGGAGAGACCCAGTACTTC
once TRBD2 TRBJ2-1 TRBV6-1 CASSEQPTSGRSGGAYNEQFF TGTGCCAGCAGTGAACAACCGACTAGCGGGAGGTCCGGTGGGGCTTACAATGAGCAGTTCTTC
NA NA TRBJ2-2 TRBV2 CASSRQTGELFF TGTGCCAGCAGCCGACAGACCGGGGAGCTGTTTTTT
few NA TRBJ1-1 TRBV2 CASSEAAVVGGTEAFF TGTGCCAGCAGTGAAGCGGCCGTCGTGGGGGGAACTGAAGCTTTCTTT
NA TRBD2 TRBJ2-7 TRBV7-6 CASSLATSGGTYEQYF TGTGCCAGCAGCTTAGCGACTAGCGGGGGGACCTACGAGCAGTACTTC
NA NA TRBJ2-3 TRBV5-4 CASSSSTDTQYF TGTGCCAGCAGTTCGTCCACAGATACGCAGTATTTT
NA NA TRBJ2-1 TRBV28 CASSFPRGGNYNEQFF TGTGCCAGCAGTTTTCCCCGAGGAGGCAACTACAATGAGCAGTTCTTC
NA NA TRBJ2-7 TRBV10-3 CAITTGSYEQYF TGTGCCATCACGACGGGGTCCTACGAGCAGTACTTC
NA TRBD2 TRBJ2-1 TRBV7-9 CASSLAQTSGNYNEQFF TGTGCCAGCAGCTTAGCGCAGACTAGCGGGAACTACAATGAGCAGTTCTTC
NA TRBD2 TRBJ2-7 TRBV3-1/TRBV3-2 CASGLAGASYEQYF TGTGCCAGTGGACTAGCGGGAGCGTCCTACGAGCAGTACTTC
few NA TRBJ1-6 TRBV7-9 CASSLGAGSPLHF TGTGCCAGCAGCTTAGGGGCCGGTTCACCCCTCCACTTT
NA TRBD2 TRBJ2-2 TRBV7-2 CASSLVLAGGPGELFF TGTGCCAGCAGCTTAGTACTAGCGGGAGGCCCCGGGGAGCTGTTTTTT
NA NA TRBJ2-3 TRBV28 CASSPRLPPDTQYF TGTGCCAGCAGTCCCCGACTCCCCCCGGATACGCAGTATTTT